The 12 T cell receptor beta chains below all came from one sample that was sequenced in a study of blood T cells in healthy people across ages. A second PCR, run for roughly 7 to 11 cycles, used a sample-barcoded 5' primer plus a J-beta primer mix. TCRdb called the 5' RACE reads again in MiXCR, with one record for every CDR3 protein. The sample shows about 650,000 distinct CDR3 sequences, 52% of them seen only once. The sample was blood. The receptors were gathered from a woman older than 75 in good health.

CDR3 DNA sequence: TGTGCCATCAGTGAGCCGGAAGCGGGACTATCCGAGCAGTACTTC. It encodes CAISEPEAGLSEQYF. This chain joins TRBV10-3 and TRBJ2-7; 7 bases align to TRBD2. Germline lookup yields CDR1 ENHRY and CDR2 SYGVKD. V shed 2 bases, J shed 6 bases, and the junction held 10 bases outside the gene matches. The CDR3 has 15 amino acids.

The chain links TRBV6-5 to TRBJ2-2, with 10 nucleotides matching TRBD2. CDR3 length equals 15 residues. The trim removed 6 bases at V and 4 bases at J, leaving 5 bases unmatched. Germline V CDR1 and CDR2: MNHEY, SVGAGI. The CDR3 loop is CASRASGGATGELFF. The CDR3 nucleotides read TGTGCCAGCAGAGCCAGCGGGGGGGCCACCGGGGAGCTGTTTTTT.

As for this clonotype: A much larger clone lies one base from this, so it may be a read error. The rearrangement links TRBV6-5 to TRBJ2-7; tentative D call: TRBD1 (6 bases). The V and J ends lost 2 bases and 2 bases respectively, with 13 bases between them. Germline CDR1 MNHEY, CDR2 SVGAGI. This CDR3 comprises 15 residues. The CDR3 region is CASSYARGQTYEQYF. CDR3 coding DNA: TGTGCCAGCAGTTACGCGAGAGGACAGACCTACGAGCAGTACTTC.

V is TRBV5-1 and J is TRBJ1-1; D might be TRBD1 (6 bases). The germline V gene has CDR1 SGHRS and CDR2 YFSETQ. The CDR3 runs to 19 residues. V lost 2 bases and J 1 base, leaving 24 bases between the germline ends. DNA for the CDR3: TGCGCCAGCAGCTTCGGCAGAGTGCTTCCTAGGGGGGAGAACACTGAAGCTTTCTTT. It is translated as CASSFGRVLPRGENTEAFF.

Remarks on this clonotype: A much larger clonotype is one base distant, so this may be a read error. The V call is TRBV7-9, the J call TRBJ2-5; weak D call: TRBD2 (5 bases). The germline V gene encodes CDR1 SEHNR and CDR2 FQNEAQ (reference sequence). The CDR3 contains 15 residues. Deletions cut 6 bases from V and 9 bases from J, with 23 bases between. In nucleotides, the CDR3 is TGTGCCAGCAGTACGGGGTATTCCGTCTTGGAGGCCCAGTACTTC. This translates into CASSTGYSVLEAQYF.

J is TRBJ2-7 and V is TRBV3-1, with a possible D match to TRBD2 (5 bases). This CDR3 is 13 amino acids long. The V gene lost 4 bases and the J gene lost 6 bases, with 13 bases spanning the gap. The V gene's germline CDR1 is LGHDT and CDR2 YNNKEL (reference sequence). CDR3 residues: CASSPSGKGEQYF. The CDR3, as DNA: TGTGCCAGCAGCCCATCGGGGAAAGGCGAGCAGTACTTC.

V usage is TRBV6-6 and J usage is TRBJ2-7; 9 positions match TRBD2. Looked up from germline, CDR1 is MNHNY and CDR2 is SVGAGI (reference sequence). V was pared by 5 bases and J by 4 bases, with 3 bases of the junction left unmatched. The CDR3 runs to 13 residues. CDR3 sequence (DNA): TGTGCCAGCAGTAGGCGGGAGGGGTACGAGCAGTACTTC. Amino acid sequence: CASSRREGYEQYF.

The chain joins TRBV20-1 to TRBJ1-1; TRBD1 might be the D (5 bases). Per germline, CDR1 DFQATT and CDR2 SNEGSKA (reference sequence). This CDR3 spans 13 amino acids. Trimming removed 5 bases at V and 1 base at J, with 11 bases between. In DNA form, the CDR3 reads TGCAGTGCTTCGGGACGGAAGAACACTGAAGCTTTCTTT. It translates to CSASGRKNTEAFF.

The chain links TRBV7-7 to TRBJ2-4, with 9 bases that match TRBD1. The DNA end lines up better with TRBJ2-5; the J call may be wrong. The germline gives CDR1 SSHAT, CDR2 FNYEAQ (reference sequence). The CDR3 totals 16 residues. The CDR3 sequence is CASSLAGTGFGETQYF. CDR3 bases: TGTGCCAGCAGCTTAGCCGGGACAGGGTTTGGGGAGACCCAGTACTTC.

This clonotype has more than one count but fewer than ten. Written as DNA, the CDR3 is TGTGCCAGCAGTGACGAGCGCCGGGATACGCAGTATTTT. Its translation is CASSDERRDTQYF. This chain links TRBV6-2 or TRBV6-3 with TRBJ2-3, with no clear D. The germline V gene encodes CDR1 MNHEY and CDR2 SVGEGT. The CDR3 runs to 13 residues. V shed 5 bases and J shed 6 bases, with 12 bases lying between them.

The J gene is TRBJ2-7, the V gene TRBV29-1, with a tentative D call TRBD2 (6 bases). The J call may be faulty, since TRBJ2-5 better matches the DNA end. The CDR3 covers 14 residues. Looked up from germline, CDR1 is SQVTM and CDR2 is ANQGSEA. The CDR3 here is CSVRGGGLLETQYF. CDR3 nucleotides: TGCAGCGTAAGGGGAGGAGGGCTGTTGGAGACCCAGTACTTC.

V usage is TRBV7-9 and J usage is TRBJ2-7, with a weak D call TRBD2 (6 bases). The CDR3 contains 15 residues. Looked up from germline, CDR1 is SEHNR and CDR2 is FQNEAQ (reference sequence). V was trimmed by 1 base and J by 2 bases, leaving 12 bases between them. DNA for the CDR3: TGTGCCAGCAGCTTAGGCGGGGACGGAACCTACGAGCAGTACTTC. Its translation: CASSLGGDGTYEQYF.